This T cell receptor beta chain comes out of a study of blood T cell repertoires in COVID-19. In the authors' workflow: How many nucleated cells were present was estimated from reference gene primer amplification. Produced via immunoSEQ multiplex PCR; TCRdb's table is partial and in-frame only. That table is the source of V, J and clone size, and D and trimming were worked out from the DNA. The sample lists some 240,000 clones, around 81% seen once, with around 7.3% in the top ten. V trimming: 5 bases; J trimming: 5 bases; junction bases outside the gene matches: 11. The CDR3 length is 15 residues. Germline V CDR1 and CDR2: GTSNPN, SVGIG (reference sequence).

V usage is TRBV30 and J usage is TRBJ2-3, with 9 nucleotides matching TRBD2. The receptor comes from a woman between 65 and 79 years old with acute or convalescent COVID-19. What was sequenced was peripheral blood. The CDR3 protein is CAWGQAGGRLDTQYF. The DNA of the CDR3 is TGTGCCTGGGGACAAGCGGGGGGCCGCCTAGATACGCAGTATTTT.